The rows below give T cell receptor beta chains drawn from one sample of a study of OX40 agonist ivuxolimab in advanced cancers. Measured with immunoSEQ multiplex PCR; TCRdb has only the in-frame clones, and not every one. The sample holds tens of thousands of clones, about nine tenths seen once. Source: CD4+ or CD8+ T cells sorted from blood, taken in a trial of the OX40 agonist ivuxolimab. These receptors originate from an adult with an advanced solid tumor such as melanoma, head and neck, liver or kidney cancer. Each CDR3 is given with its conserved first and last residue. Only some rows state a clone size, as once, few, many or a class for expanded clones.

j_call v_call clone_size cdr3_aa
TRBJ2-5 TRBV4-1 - CASSQSGAIAPTQYF
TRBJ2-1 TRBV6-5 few CASSYFGTGGPEQFF
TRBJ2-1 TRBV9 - CASSVGGHLDEQFF
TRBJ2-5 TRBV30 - CAWMGGGPFFVETQYF
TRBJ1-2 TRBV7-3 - CASSAQGARDYGYTF
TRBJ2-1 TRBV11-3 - CASSLDTRDRVFF
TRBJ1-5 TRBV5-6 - CASSLWGGGNQPQHF
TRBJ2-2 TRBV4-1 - CASSQDPRGGATGELFF
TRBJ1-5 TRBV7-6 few CASSPEAVGQPQHF
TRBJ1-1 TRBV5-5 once CASSFDRGRENTEAFF
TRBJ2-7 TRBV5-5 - CASSLAGYTYEQYF
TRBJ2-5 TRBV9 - CASSAWDSPQETQYF
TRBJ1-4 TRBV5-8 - CASSLGQEKLFF
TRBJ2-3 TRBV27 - CASSGAGADTQYF
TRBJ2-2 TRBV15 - CATSTSSRGSGELFF
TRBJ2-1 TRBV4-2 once CASSQDYAGSYNEQFF
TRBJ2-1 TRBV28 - CASRPPPGGWDNEQFF
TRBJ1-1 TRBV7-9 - CASSLSTWTGAEAFF
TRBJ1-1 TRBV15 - CATSRGTGDLVAEAFF
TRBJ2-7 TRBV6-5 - CASSSAAEQYF
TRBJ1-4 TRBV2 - CASRIGQTTNEKLFF
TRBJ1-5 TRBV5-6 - CASSFGSGGGNQPQHF
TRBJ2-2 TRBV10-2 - CASDGLGRTGELFF
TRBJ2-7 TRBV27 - CASSQKAGASEQYF
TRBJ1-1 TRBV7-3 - CASSSQGIAEAFF
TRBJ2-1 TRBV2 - CASSDGGGATYNEQFF
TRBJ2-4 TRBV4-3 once CASSQEARLVLAKNIQYF
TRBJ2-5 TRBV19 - CASSISTIETQYF